Described below is a single T cell receptor (beta chain) sequence and its context. Antigen specificity is unknown. The data belong to a study of PD-1 blockade in classical Hodgkin lymphoma. General study findings and limits: Nivolumab initiation under 1 year post-ASCT meant exclusion.

The patients all showed relapse after autologous stem cell transplantation, while their brentuximab vedotin exposure varied. The data were produced by immunoSEQ multiplex PCR, yet TCRdb's version contains in-frame clones alone and is incomplete. The sample holds roughly 56,000 clones, approximately 90% seen once. The specimen comprised peripheral blood mononuclear cells (PBMCs), sampled before the second cycle of nivolumab. The TCR was taken from a human donor with classical Hodgkin lymphoma.

For the CDR3, the DNA is TGCGCCAGCAGCTTAGGGACAGGGGGTGAAAAACTGTTTTTT. Translation: CASSLGTGGEKLFF. The J gene is TRBJ1-4, the V gene TRBV5-1; 11 nucleotides agree with TRBD1. CDR1 is SGHRS and CDR2 is YFSETQ in the germline V gene. Trimming at V came to 2 bases and at J to 7 bases, leaving 1 base not matched to a gene. The CDR3 has 14 amino acids.